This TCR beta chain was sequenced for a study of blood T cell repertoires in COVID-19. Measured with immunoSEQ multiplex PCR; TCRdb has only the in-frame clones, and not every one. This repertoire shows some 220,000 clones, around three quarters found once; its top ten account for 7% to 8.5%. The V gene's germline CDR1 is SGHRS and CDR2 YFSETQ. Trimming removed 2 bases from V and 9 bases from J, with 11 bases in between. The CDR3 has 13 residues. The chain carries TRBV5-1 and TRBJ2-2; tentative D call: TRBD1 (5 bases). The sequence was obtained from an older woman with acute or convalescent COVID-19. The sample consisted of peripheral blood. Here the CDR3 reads CASSLPDTRELFF. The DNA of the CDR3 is TGCGCCAGCAGCTTACCGGACACTAGGGAGCTGTTTTTT.